Each of the 21 T cell receptor beta chains below was sequenced from the same sample in a study of blood T cells in healthy people across ages. The second PCR ran about 6 to 12 cycles with a sample-barcoded 5' primer and J-beta primers. TCRdb analysed the 5' RACE reads with MiXCR anew, one entry per CDR3 protein. The data contain approximately 1.5 million distinct CDR3 sequences, 30% to 35% of them seen just once; the ten biggest clones take up approximately 11%. The material sequenced was blood. All receptors derive from a young woman in good health.

The chain has TRBV7-6 and TRBJ2-1, with D maybe TRBD2 (6 bases). Looked up from germline, CDR1 is SGHVS and CDR2 is FNYEAQ. V dropped 5 bases and J dropped 0 bases, with 14 bases sitting between them. CDR3 size: 16 residues. CDR3 bases: TGTGCCAGCAGCAATTACGCGGGGACCTCCTACAATGAGCAGTTCTTC. Its protein product is CASSNYAGTSYNEQFF.

This chain joins TRBV12-3 or TRBV12-4 and TRBJ1-2; possible D gene TRBD1, 6 bases. This CDR3 comprises 13 residues. V dropped 3 bases and J dropped 7 bases, with 12 bases sitting between them. The CDR3: CASSLMGAFGYTF. The CDR3 coding sequence is TGTGCCAGCAGTTTGATGGGGGCTTTTGGCTACACCTTC.

The V and J genes are TRBV12-3 or TRBV12-4 and TRBJ2-5, with D possibly called TRBD1 or TRBD2 (5 bases each). V dropped 5 bases and J dropped 3 bases, with 10 bases sitting between them. The CDR3 length is 13 residues. CDR3 in DNA: TGTGCCAGCAGTATGGGACGAAAAGAGACCCAGTACTTC. This sequence encodes CASSMGRKETQYF.

The chain couples TRBV7-2 to TRBJ1-2; the D gene is possibly TRBD1 (5 bases). Germline assignment: CDR1 SGHTA and CDR2 FQGNSA. The V end was cut by 5 bases, the J end by 4 bases, with 11 bases between. The length of the CDR3 is 13 residues. CDR3 sequence reads: CASSVRGFYGYTF. The CDR3 bases are TGTGCCAGCAGCGTCCGGGGGTTCTATGGCTACACCTTC. The whole variable domain, filled in from reference TRBV7-2 and TRBJ1-2, reads GAGVSQSPSNKVTEKGKDVELRCDPISGHTALYWYRQSLGQGLEFLIYFQGNSAPDKSGLPSDRFSAERTGGSVSTLTIQRTQQEDSAVYLCASSVRGFYGYTFGSGTRLTVV.

The table lists this clonotype with a few counts. The rearrangement links TRBV5-1 to TRBJ1-1; no clear D. V lost 1 base to trimming and J lost 8 bases, with 12 bases between them. Germline values: CDR1 SGHRS, CDR2 YFSETQ. The CDR3 spans 13 residues. The CDR3 nucleotides are TGCGCCAGCAGCTTGTCTCGGCTACGGGAAGCTTTCTTT. It codes for CASSLSRLREAFF.

Notes on this clonotype: This may arise from a read error, as a much more abundant clone is one base away. The CDR3 loop reads CSVEPTYTGSADTQYF. In nucleotides, the CDR3 is TGCAGCGTTGAACCAACCTATACGGGAAGCGCAGATACGCAGTATTTT. J is TRBJ2-3 and V is TRBV29-1; weak D call: TRBD2 (5 bases). The V end was cut by 2 bases, the J end by 4 bases, with 19 bases between. Germline V CDR1 and CDR2: SQVTM, ANQGSEA. The CDR3 is 16 amino acids.

The rearrangement links TRBV13 to TRBJ2-1; 7 nucleotides align to TRBD2. This CDR3 has 16 residues. The V gene's germline CDR1 is PRHDT and CDR2 FYEKMQ (reference sequence). V was clipped by 3 bases and J by 4 bases; unmatched bases: 9. The CDR3 protein is CASSLGLAEPYNEQFF. CDR3 bases: TGTGCCAGCAGCTTGGGGCTAGCGGAACCTTACAATGAGCAGTTCTTC.

This chain joins TRBV7-9 and TRBJ1-2; 8 bases match TRBD1. V lost 3 bases to trimming and J lost 7 bases; unmatched junction nucleotides: 10. Germline CDR1 is SEHNR and CDR2 is FQNEAQ (reference sequence). The CDR3 sequence is 15 residues long. The CDR3 DNA is TGTGCCAGCAGCTTCGGTGGACAGGGAGGGAGTGGCTACACCTTC. Protein: CASSFGGQGGSGYTF.

This clonotype has only a few counts. The V call is TRBV7-9, the J call TRBJ1-4; D is unclear. Germline-derived CDR1 and CDR2 are SEHNR and FQNEAQ (reference sequence). This CDR3 has 11 residues. Trimming pared 5 bases from V and 7 bases from J, leaving 5 bases between. The CDR3, as DNA: TGTGCCAGCAGCGCCTCTGAAAAACTGTTTTTT. As protein: CASSASEKLFF.

V usage is TRBV25-1 and J usage is TRBJ2-5, with D uncertain. The length of the CDR3 is 12 residues. Germline CDR1 MGHDK, CDR2 SYGVNS. V lost 3 bases, J lost 10 bases, and 12 bases lay in between. CDR3 loop: CASSETGFIQYF. CDR3 in DNA: TGTGCCAGCAGTGAGACGGGTTTCATCCAGTACTTC. Full variable domain (rest looked up from reference TRBV25-1 and TRBJ2-5): EADIYQTPRYLVIGTGKKITLECSQTMGHDKMYWYQQDPGMELHLIHYSYGVNSTEKGDLSSESTVSRIRTEHFPLTLESARPSHTSQYLCASSETGFIQYFGPGTRLLVL.

Only a few counts were recorded for this clonotype. This chain uses TRBV30 with TRBJ2-5; D is unclear. The tail of the sequence fits TRBJ2-7 better, so the J call may be wrong. The CDR3 contains 13 residues. Per germline, CDR1 GTSNPN and CDR2 SVGIG (reference sequence). The CDR3 DNA sequence: TGTGCCTGGAGTTCTGATGTGGGTTACGAGCAGTACTTC. It encodes CAWSSDVGYEQYF.

The V call is TRBV27, the J call TRBJ1-2; 12 bases match TRBD1. V gave up 2 bases and J gave up 7 bases; unmatched junction bases: 5. The CDR3 is 15 amino acids. Germline CDR1 is MNHEY and CDR2 is SMNVEV (reference sequence). As DNA, the CDR3 is TGTGCCAGCAGTTTACAGGGACAGGGGGCGGGTGGCTACACCTTC. This translates into CASSLQGQGAGGYTF.

Note on this clonotype: A much larger clone sits a single nucleotide away, making a read error possible. V is TRBV29-1 and J is TRBJ2-3, with 9 bases that match TRBD2. The CDR3 loop spans 14 amino acids. Unmatched junction bases numbered 6, after V lost 7 bases and J lost 1 base. Germline V gives CDR1 SQVTM, CDR2 ANQGSEA. CDR3 sequence (DNA): TGCAGCGGGACCATAGCGGGAGGCACAGATACGCAGTATTTT. This codes for CSGTIAGGTDTQYF.

This clonotype was seen many times. The genes are TRBV12-3 or TRBV12-4 and TRBJ1-4; D unresolved. V lost 5 bases and J 7 bases, leaving 14 bases between the germline ends. This CDR3 contains 14 residues. The CDR3: CASSQTQGGEKLFF. CDR3 bases: TGTGCCAGCAGTCAGACTCAAGGAGGTGAAAAACTGTTTTTT.

This chain links TRBV20-1 with TRBJ1-4, with 8 bases identical to TRBD1. V shed 6 bases, J shed 8 bases, and the junction held 8 bases outside the gene matches. The germline CDR1 and CDR2 sequences are DFQATT and SNEGSKA (reference sequence). The CDR3 is 13 residues long. The CDR3 DNA reads TGCAGTGCCTATACAGGGGGAGGGGAAAAACTGTTTTTT. Protein: CSAYTGGGEKLFF.

CDR3 DNA sequence: TGTGCCAGCAGATCCGACAGGTCGAAGGAAAAACTGTTTTTT. This gives the protein CASRSDRSKEKLFF. The chain has TRBV2 and TRBJ1-4; D might be TRBD1 (6 bases). CDR3 size: 14 residues. V lost 6 bases and J lost 8, with 16 bases in between. Germline CDR1 reads SNHLY; CDR2 reads FYNNEI.

This clonotype showed up just a few times. The chain combines TRBV7-9 with TRBJ2-4; 9 positions match TRBD1. Germline trimming cut 8 bases from V and 13 bases from J; bases unmatched to any gene: 18. The CDR3 spans 15 residues. CDR1 is SEHNR and CDR2 is FQNEAQ in the germline V gene (reference sequence). This chain's CDR3 is CASHFYRTGVEEQYF. For the CDR3, the DNA is TGTGCCAGCCACTTCTACAGGACAGGGGTAGAGGAGCAGTACTTC.

The chain uses TRBV2 and TRBJ2-5; D gene unclear. The CDR3 runs 10 residues. The V end was cut by 6 bases, the J end by 6 bases, with 5 bases between. Germline assignment: CDR1 SNHLY and CDR2 FYNNEI. CDR3 sequence reads: CASSVQTQYF. The CDR3 coding sequence is TGTGCCAGCAGCGTGCAGACCCAGTACTTC.

The chain joins TRBV12-5 to TRBJ2-1; TRBD1 aligns across 9 bases. CDR3 length: 14 amino acids. The germline V gene encodes CDR1 LGHNT and CDR2 FRNRAP. The V and J ends lost 7 bases and 3 bases, in that order; junction bases with no gene match: 4. The chain's CDR3 is CASDTGQGYNEQFF. For the CDR3, the DNA is TGTGCTAGTGACACGGGACAGGGCTACAATGAGCAGTTCTTC.

The rearrangement joins TRBV6-2 or TRBV6-3 to TRBJ2-4; D is undetermined. The J call may be in error: the DNA end matches TRBJ2-7 better. The germline V gene encodes CDR1 MNHEY and CDR2 SVGEGT. This CDR3 contains 16 residues. The CDR3 here is CASALSPPGRSYEQYF. CDR3 DNA: TGTGCCAGCGCCCTTTCTCCCCCCGGACGGAGCTACGAGCAGTACTTC.

This rearrangement joins TRBV30 to TRBJ1-1; 8 nucleotides line up with TRBD1. Germline CDR1 GTSNPN, CDR2 SVGIG (reference sequence). This CDR3 is built from 12 residues. J lost 7 bases, V lost 8 bases, and 9 bases had no gene match. CDR3 DNA sequence: TGTGCCCGCGGACAGGGAAGGGGTGAAGCTTTCTTT. It codes for CARGQGRGEAFF.